This T cell receptor beta chain was found in a study of shared clonotypes between healthy human individuals. The run depth of the assay was deep. In the authors' methods: Sequence data from immunoSEQ were junction-only and lacked quality scores; consequently, filtering differed. Sequencing used immunoSEQ multiplex PCR; TCRdb keeps in-frame clones, though not all of them. Clonal size and the V and J genes are those of that table, whereas D and trimming came from the DNA. The sample holds fewer than 650,000 clones; roughly four fifths are singletons and the top ten take over 10%. The CDR3 has 15 residues. Germline CDR1 and CDR2: MNHEY and SMNVEV (reference sequence). The ends lost 4 bases at V and 4 bases at J; junction bases unmatched: 8.

This TCR came from a woman aged 40 to 49 in good health. Some clones in this sample may be carry-over from other donors' samples. Sequencing was performed on PBMCs. V is TRBV27 and J is TRBJ1-2, with 8 bases lining up with TRBD1. The CDR3 protein is CASSSGQGGFYGYTF. The CDR3 bases are TGTGCCAGCAGTTCCGGACAGGGAGGCTTCTATGGCTACACCTTC.